This T cell receptor (beta chain) was sequenced for a study of human T cells and chemical hapten exposure. Points from the study as a whole: Alopecia affected the donors, so their immune response may differ from healthy people's.

The library labeled individual cDNA molecules by adding unique molecular identifiers to them. In the original processing: Per sample, the median was 95,638 TCRs, with values from roughly 23,000 to 640,000. Via MiXCR, TCRdb re-called the RACE reads, giving one row per CDR3 protein. The V and J calls and clone size are TCRdb's, not the authors'. The sample contains a few hundred thousand distinct CDR3 sequences, about 5.4% of which appear only once. The time point was: pre-sensitization, week 0. Specified treatment: therapeutic diphenylcyclopropenone sensitization with weekly scalp DPC. Alopecia patients, 18 to 70 years old and DPC-suitable, served as donors. This CDR3 is built from 11 residues. Germline V gives CDR1 SGDLS, CDR2 YYNGEE. The germline V and J ends were trimmed by 4 bases and 9 bases, with 8 bases remaining between them. This clonotype has at least ten counts. Its antigen is unknown.

V and J are TRBV9 and TRBJ2-1; weak D call: TRBD1 (5 bases). The input for sequencing was whole blood, taken in connection with sensitization to the hapten diphenylcyclopropenone (DPC). This receptor was identified in a young woman with alopecia areata. Some clones in this sample may be carry-over from other donors' samples. CDR3 sequence (DNA): TGTGCCAGCAGCCCAGGGATTGAGCAGTTCTTC. Protein product: CASSPGIEQFF.